The 18 T cell receptor beta chains given below trace back to one sample, sequenced in a study of cytomegalovirus exposure and HLA in healthy donors. The primer mix had 60 Vbeta and 13 Jbeta primers. The method was immunoSEQ multiplex PCR; TCRdb's version includes in-frame clones alone and lacks a portion of them. Of under 150,000 clones in the sample, about four fifths were seen once. The sample consisted of PBMCs. Source of these receptors: a male donor in good health and CMV-seronegative.

The chain couples TRBV11-3 to TRBJ2-4; TRBD2 aligns across 10 bases. Germline trimming cut 5 bases from V and 7 bases from J; bases unmatched to any gene: 17. The CDR3 is 18 residues long. The germline V gene has CDR1 SGHNT and CDR2 YENEEA. In DNA form, the CDR3 reads TGTGCCAGCAGCCCCATCGCCAGCGGGGGGGCCGGTCGGAACATTCAGTACTTC. It yields the protein CASSPIASGGAGRNIQYF.

DNA of the CDR3: TGTGCCAGTAGACCCGGACAGGGGAGTTACGAGCAGTACTTC. This sequence encodes CASRPGQGSYEQYF. The chain uses TRBV19 and TRBJ2-7; 9 positions match TRBD1. Losses at the gene ends were 6 bases for V and 4 bases for J; bases not matched to a gene: 7. Germline loops: CDR1 LNHDA, CDR2 SQIVND (reference sequence). The CDR3 spans 14 residues.

The chain's CDR3 is CASSLWRTGELFF. The DNA of the CDR3 is TGTGCCAGCAGCTTGTGGAGAACCGGGGAGCTGTTTTTT. This chain connects TRBV7-8 to TRBJ2-2; D unresolved. The V end lost 3 bases, the J end lost 5 bases, and 7 bases lay between the germline ends. Germline assignment: CDR1 SGHVS and CDR2 FQNEAQ. The CDR3 runs 13 residues.

V is TRBV6-5 and J is TRBJ1-2, with 7 bases lining up with TRBD1. The V gene end was trimmed by 6 bases and the J gene end by 7 bases; junction bases not matched to a gene: 11. The CDR3 is made up of 14 amino acids. From germline, CDR1 is MNHEY and CDR2 SVGAGI. CDR3 amino acids: CASRNMGTVFGYTF. DNA of the CDR3: TGTGCCAGCAGAAATATGGGGACAGTTTTTGGCTACACCTTC.

V is TRBV14 and J is TRBJ2-7, with D possibly matching TRBD2 (6 bases). Germline V gene data show CDR1 as SGHDN and CDR2 as FVKESK. The CDR3 loop spans 14 amino acids. V was shortened by 4 bases and J by 2 bases, with 12 bases between the two germline ends. The CDR3 DNA reads TGTGCCAGCAGCCGGGGGACGGGGGCCTACGAGCAGTACTTC. It specifies CASSRGTGAYEQYF.

V gene TRBV14 combines with J gene TRBJ1-2, with D perhaps TRBD1 (6 bases). Trimming took off 1 base at V and 3 bases at J, with 15 bases between the two ends. Germline CDR1 reads SGHDN; CDR2 reads FVKESK. This CDR3 spans 16 amino acids. This chain's CDR3 is CASSQATGSLDYGYTF. DNA for the CDR3: TGTGCCAGCAGCCAAGCAACAGGGTCGTTGGACTATGGCTACACCTTC.

J is TRBJ2-7 and V is TRBV6-6; TRBD1 matches 10 bases. Germline trimming cut 6 bases from V and 2 bases from J; bases unmatched to any gene: 7. The V gene's germline CDR1 is MNHNY and CDR2 SVGAGI (reference sequence). The CDR3 has 15 residues. The CDR3, as DNA: TGTGCCAGCAGGACCCCGGGGACAGGGGCCTACGAGCAGTACTTC. Translated, it gives CASRTPGTGAYEQYF.

The chain combines TRBV19 with TRBJ1-1, with TRBD1 matching 8 bases. Looked up from germline, CDR1 is LNHDA and CDR2 is SQIVND (reference sequence). With 4 bases clipped from V and 4 bases from J, the junction kept 8 bases outside the gene matches. CDR3 length: 15 residues. The CDR3 coding sequence is TGTGCCAGTAGTAGATTGGACAGGGAGAGCACTGAAGCTTTCTTT. Residues: CASSRLDRESTEAFF.

J is TRBJ2-7 and V is TRBV15; a weak D match, TRBD1 (5 bases). Germline V lookup: CDR1 LNHNV, CDR2 YYDKDF (reference sequence). V was trimmed by 5 bases and J by 2 bases, leaving 10 bases between them. This CDR3 is built from 13 residues. In nucleotides, the CDR3 is TGTGCCACCAGCGATGACAGTCCCTACGAGCAGTACTTC. Encoded protein: CATSDDSPYEQYF. Full variable domain (outside the CDR3, taken from reference TRBV15 and TRBJ2-7): DAMVIQNPRYQVTQFGKPVTLSCSQTLNHNVMYWYQQKSSQAPKLLFHYYDKDFNNEADTPDNFQSRRPNTSFCFLDIRSPGLGDTAMYLCATSDDSPYEQYFGPGTRLTVT.

This chain joins TRBV4-3 and TRBJ2-1, with TRBD2 identical over 12 bases. CDR1 is LGHNA, CDR2 YSLEER, per germline. The V segment lost 1 base and the J segment 8 bases; nucleotides outside the gene matches: 3. CDR3 size: 15 residues. The CDR3 loop reads CASSQGLAGGDEQFF. The DNA for the CDR3 is TGCGCCAGCAGCCAAGGGCTAGCGGGGGGGGATGAGCAGTTCTTC.

The chain links TRBV21-1 to TRBJ2-7; the D call of TRBD2 is as the table states it, not checked on the DNA. TRBV21-1 represents a pseudogene. The CDR3 extends over 14 amino acids. The CDR3 DNA sequence: TGTGCCAGCAGCCGACTCAGAAGCTCCTACGAGCAGTACTTC. This encodes CASSRLRSSYEQYF.

The V and J genes are TRBV5-1 and TRBJ2-3; 13 bases align to TRBD2. The CDR3 runs to 16 residues. Trimming at V came to 4 bases and at J to 4 bases, leaving 6 bases not matched to a gene. Germline lookup yields CDR1 SGHRS and CDR2 YFSETQ. CDR3: CASSLGLAGAPDTQYF. The CDR3 nucleotides are TGCGCCAGCAGCCTAGGACTAGCGGGGGCTCCAGATACGCAGTATTTT.

The gene calls are TRBV9 and TRBJ2-2; D perhaps matches TRBD1 (6 bases). V gave up 0 bases and J gave up 2 bases, with 14 bases separating them. Germline V gene sequence: CDR1 SGDLS, CDR2 YYNGEE. The CDR3 loop spans 17 amino acids. The CDR3 DNA reads as TGTGCCAGCAGCGTAGCTCCCCACAGGGCAAACACCGGGGAGCTGTTTTTT. Translation: CASSVAPHRANTGELFF.

The rearrangement links TRBV15 to TRBJ2-5, with TRBD1 as a possible D gene (7 bases). Trimming cost V 2 bases and J 5 bases, with 9 bases left between them. Germline V lookup: CDR1 LNHNV, CDR2 YYDKDF (reference sequence). The CDR3 runs to 13 residues. The CDR3 region has the DNA TGTGCCACCAGCAGACCAGGGGGGGAGACCCAGTACTTC. Amino acids: CATSRPGGETQYF.

In the case of this clone: Different DNA sequences within this sample yield the same CDR3. The chain's CDR3 is CASSTRTGTNEKLFF. CDR3 nucleotide sequence: TGTGCCAGCAGCACCCGCACTGGAACTAATGAAAAACTGTTTTTT. J is TRBJ1-4 and V is TRBV5-6; D gene uncertain. V was trimmed by 4 bases and J by 1 base, leaving 11 bases between them. This CDR3 is built from 15 residues. Germline V lookup: CDR1 SGHDT, CDR2 YYEEEE.

The V gene is TRBV19, the J gene TRBJ2-3, with TRBD2 identical over 10 bases. V was clipped by 4 bases and J by 2 bases; unmatched bases: 6. CDR3 length: 16 residues. Germline CDR1 and CDR2: LNHDA and SQIVND (reference sequence). As DNA, the CDR3 is TGTGCCAGTAGTAATCTAGCGGGGGTAAACACAGATACGCAGTATTTT. Translated: CASSNLAGVNTDTQYF.

In this sample, this clone turned up a few times. The chain employs TRBV5-1 and TRBJ1-1, with D tentatively TRBD1 (5 bases). From germline, CDR1 is SGHRS and CDR2 YFSETQ. V lost 4 bases and J lost 0, with 7 bases in between. The CDR3 spans 13 residues. CDR3 sequence reads: CASSDRMNTEAFF. The CDR3 region has the DNA TGCGCCAGCAGCGACAGAATGAACACTGAAGCTTTCTTT. The full variable domain, rest sourced from reference TRBV5-1 and TRBJ1-1, is KAGVTQTPRYLIKTRGQQVTLSCSPISGHRSVSWYQQTPGQGLQFLFEYFSETQRNKGNFPGRFSGRQFSNSRSEMNVSTLELGDSALYLCASSDRMNTEAFFGQGTRLTVV.

This clone has more than one count but fewer than ten. The gene calls are TRBV7-2 and TRBJ1-2; D remains ambiguous. The CDR3 spans 13 residues. Trimming pared 2 bases from V and 6 bases from J, leaving 10 bases between. CDR1 and CDR2 (germline): SGHTA, FQGNSA. CDR3 amino acids: CASSLFGGNGYTF. The CDR3 DNA follows: TGTGCCAGCAGCTTATTCGGAGGGAATGGCTACACCTTC.